One and the same sample provided the 28 T cell receptor beta chains below, sequenced in a study of blood T cell repertoires in COVID-19. Profiled with immunoSEQ multiplex PCR; TCRdb holds only in-frame clones, not every one. The sample consists of approximately 58,000 clones, 70% to 85% of them appearing once. The sample comprised peripheral blood. Receptors originate from a woman aged 55-70 years with acute or convalescent COVID-19.

This chain joins TRBV5-1 and TRBJ1-4; D is undetermined. The CDR3 has 16 residues. Trimming took 4 bases from V and 0 from J, leaving 13 bases between them. Germline V lookup: CDR1 SGHRS, CDR2 YFSETQ. The CDR3 is CASSPGSVTTNEKLFF. The CDR3 nucleotides read TGCGCCAGCAGCCCGGGTTCAGTGACAACTAATGAAAAACTGTTTTTT.

J is TRBJ2-2 and V is TRBV5-1, with 10 bases aligning to TRBD1. Germline CDR1 is SGHRS and CDR2 is YFSETQ. V was clipped by 1 base and J by 4 bases; unmatched bases: 4. CDR3 length: 16 amino acids. The CDR3 loop is CASSLRGQGSTGELFF. The CDR3 coding sequence is TGCGCCAGCAGCTTGAGGGGACAGGGGAGCACCGGGGAGCTGTTTTTT.

This clone was seen a few times. The chain joins TRBV11-2 to TRBJ2-1; 7 nucleotides match TRBD2. V trimming: 0 bases; J trimming: 9 bases; junction bases outside the gene matches: 5. The V gene's germline CDR1 is SGHAT and CDR2 FQNNGV. The CDR3 is 14 amino acids. CDR3 residues: CASSLDPGGAEQFF. In DNA form, the CDR3 reads TGTGCCAGCAGCTTAGACCCGGGGGGAGCTGAGCAGTTCTTC.

The rearrangement links TRBV4-1 to TRBJ1-2, with a tentative D call TRBD1 (5 bases). Germline V gives CDR1 MGHRA, CDR2 YSYEKL. The V gene lost 0 bases and the J gene lost 4 bases, with 12 bases spanning the gap. CDR3 length equals 15 residues. CDR3 region: CASSQESDSSYGYTF. CDR3 DNA sequence: TGCGCCAGCAGCCAAGAATCAGACAGTTCCTATGGCTACACCTTC.

In this sample, this clone turned up once. This sequence joins TRBV5-5 and TRBJ1-3; no firm D call. Between the trimmed V and J ends, which lost 0 bases and 0 bases, there was a span of 10 bases. Per germline, CDR1 SGHKS and CDR2 YYEKEE (reference sequence). CDR3 length: 16 residues. The CDR3 nucleotides read TGTGCCAGCAGCTTGGTACGGCACTACTCTGGAAACACCATATATTTT. Translating gives CASSLVRHYSGNTIYF.

The chain is built from TRBV27 and TRBJ1-2; D is unresolved. The V and J ends lost 0 bases and 4 bases respectively, with 15 bases between them. Germline V gene data show CDR1 as MNHEY and CDR2 as SMNVEV (reference sequence). The CDR3 loop spans 16 amino acids. The CDR3 DNA is TGTGCCAGCAGTTTATCGCGAGGCGGGTTGGGCTATGGCTACACCTTC. Amino acid sequence: CASSLSRGGLGYGYTF.

The chain links TRBV3-1 (or the pseudogene TRBV3-2) to TRBJ1-2; no firm D call. Trimming shortened V by 0 bases and J by 4 bases, and 6 bases separated the two germline ends. CDR3 length: 13 amino acids. Germline V gene sequence: CDR1 LGHDT, CDR2 YNNKEL (reference sequence). CDR3: CASSQDPSYGYTF. The CDR3 coding sequence is TGTGCCAGCAGCCAAGATCCCAGCTATGGCTACACCTTC.

The V call is TRBV11-2, the J call TRBJ1-2; D is unresolved. The length of the CDR3 is 15 residues. V gave up 0 bases and J gave up 4 bases, with 12 bases separating them. From germline, CDR1 is SGHAT and CDR2 FQNNGV. CDR3 sequence reads: CASSLDPGKRYGYTF. The CDR3 DNA reads as TGTGCCAGCAGCTTAGATCCCGGGAAGCGCTATGGCTACACCTTC.

This sequence joins TRBV3-1 (or the pseudogene TRBV3-2) and TRBJ1-1; D possibly corresponds to TRBD1 (5 bases). This CDR3 contains 16 residues. CDR1 is LGHDT, CDR2 YNNKEL, per germline (reference sequence). Trimming stripped 0 bases from V and 6 bases from J, with 17 bases between. CDR3 sequence: CASSQDHTGGKAEAFF. DNA of the CDR3: TGTGCCAGCAGCCAAGATCACACAGGCGGAAAGGCTGAAGCTTTCTTT.

The chain links TRBV2 to TRBJ2-4; D is perhaps TRBD2 (6 bases). The CDR3 spans 14 residues. Germline V CDR1 and CDR2: SNHLY, FYNNEI. Trimming stripped 2 bases from V and 15 bases from J, with 20 bases between. The CDR3 sequence: CASSEKGGIATRYF. The DNA for the CDR3 is TGTGCCAGCAGTGAAAAGGGAGGTATAGCGACCCGGTACTTC.

This rearrangement joins TRBV3-1 (or the pseudogene TRBV3-2) to TRBJ1-1; 8 bases are shared with TRBD1. The ends lost 5 bases at V and 4 bases at J; junction bases unmatched: 6. The germline V gene encodes CDR1 LGHDT and CDR2 YNNKEL (reference sequence). CDR3 length: 14 amino acids. The CDR3 DNA reads as TGTGCCAGCAGCAATTACAGGGGGGGCACTGAAGCTTTCTTT. Translating gives CASSNYRGGTEAFF.

This sequence joins TRBV6-6 and TRBJ2-5; D is possibly TRBD1 (8 bases). The CDR3 length is 14 residues. V was cut by 4 bases and J by 5 bases, with 14 bases left in between. Germline lookup yields CDR1 MNHNY and CDR2 SVGAGI (reference sequence). In DNA form, the CDR3 reads TGTGCCAGCAGTTTTCACAGGGGGGGGGAGACCCAGTACTTC. Translated, it gives CASSFHRGGETQYF.

The sample holds one count of this clone. V usage is TRBV5-1 and J usage is TRBJ2-7; no reliable D call. The CDR3 is made up of 15 amino acids. CDR1 and CDR2 from the germline V gene are SGHRS and YFSETQ. Trimming stripped 1 base from V and 4 bases from J, with 15 bases between. Written as DNA, the CDR3 is TGCGCCAGCAGCTTGACGGTTCGGGTAACGTACGAGCAGTACTTC. Its protein is CASSLTVRVTYEQYF. Looking up the rest from reference TRBV5-1 and TRBJ2-7 gives the full variable domain: KAGVTQTPRYLIKTRGQQVTLSCSPISGHRSVSWYQQTPGQGLQFLFEYFSETQRNKGNFPGRFSGRQFSNSRSEMNVSTLELGDSALYLCASSLTVRVTYEQYFGPGTRLTVT.

In regard to this clone: A read error may account for a junction end that differs from germline. The rearrangement links TRBV2 to TRBJ2-3, with D unclear. CDR3 length: 13 amino acids. CDR1 and CDR2 (germline): SNHLY, FYNNEI. The CDR3 region has the DNA TGTGCCAGCAGTGAAGCGGCCGACGGTGGGCTACTCTTT. Protein: CASSEAADGGLLF. The full variable domain, in which reference TRBV2 and TRBJ2-3 provide the parts outside the CDR3, is EPEVTQTPSHQVTQMGQEVILRCVPISNHLYFYWYRQILGQKVEFLVSFYNNEISEKSEIFDDQFSVERPDGSNFTLKIRSTKLEDSAMYFCASSEAADGGLLFGPGTRLTVL.

The rearrangement uses TRBV9 and TRBJ1-1, with a tentative D call TRBD1 (5 bases). The CDR3 runs to 15 residues. Trimming left V 3 bases short and J 3 bases short, with 15 bases between. The germline CDR1 and CDR2 sequences are SGDLS and YYNGEE. CDR3 loop: CASSGGLRGDTEAFF. The CDR3, as DNA: TGTGCCAGCAGCGGGGGACTGCGGGGTGACACTGAAGCTTTCTTT.

The chain links TRBV2 to TRBJ1-1; D gene unclear. Germline V gene sequence: CDR1 SNHLY, CDR2 FYNNEI. The germline V and J ends were trimmed by 2 bases and 5 bases, with 9 bases remaining between them. There are 13 residues in the CDR3. As DNA, the CDR3 is TGTGCCAGCAGTGAACGGGGTACGACTGAAGCTTTCTTT. This encodes CASSERGTTEAFF.

The V gene is TRBV10-1, the J gene TRBJ2-7, with D perhaps TRBD1 (5 bases). Germline CDR1 is WNHNN and CDR2 is SYGVQD (reference sequence). This CDR3 comprises 11 residues. With 7 bases removed from V and 4 bases from J, the gap between germline ends came to 8 bases. The CDR3 region has the DNA TGCGCCAGCAAGACAGAGTACGAGCAGTACTTC. Its protein is CASKTEYEQYF.

The chain carries TRBV3-1 (or the pseudogene TRBV3-2) and TRBJ1-5; D unclear. The CDR3 runs to 17 residues. Germline lookup yields CDR1 LGHDT and CDR2 YNNKEL (reference sequence). The V end was cut by 8 bases, the J end by 3 bases, with 23 bases between. The CDR3 is CASPTSRLGRNNQPQHF. The CDR3 DNA reads as TGTGCCAGCCCCACGTCTCGACTAGGACGGAACAATCAGCCCCAGCATTTT.

This clone occurred a few times. The chain has TRBV3-1 (or the pseudogene TRBV3-2) and TRBJ1-2; D possibly corresponds to TRBD1 (5 bases). V dropped 2 bases and J dropped 5 bases, with 15 bases sitting between them. The CDR3 runs 15 residues. Germline V gene data show CDR1 as LGHDT and CDR2 as YNNKEL (reference sequence). As DNA, the CDR3 is TGTGCCAGCAGCCAAACAGAAGGGGCTAGGTATGGCTACACCTTC. Its protein product is CASSQTEGARYGYTF.

The chain has TRBV6-5 and TRBJ1-6; no reliable D call. Trimming cost V 4 bases and J 3 bases, with 7 bases left between them. Germline CDR1 reads MNHEY; CDR2 reads SVGAGI. The CDR3 covers 14 residues. The CDR3 nucleotides are TGTGCCAGCAGTTGGGAGGGCTATAATTCACCCCTCCACTTT. Encoded protein: CASSWEGYNSPLHF.

This clone was found a few times. The V gene is TRBV5-5, the J gene TRBJ1-2; no firm D call. V was shortened by 0 bases and J by 2 bases, with 8 bases between the two germline ends. The CDR3 runs to 14 residues. Per the germline V gene, CDR1 is SGHKS and CDR2 is YYEKEE (reference sequence). The CDR3 DNA is TGTGCCAGCAGCTTGGACAGAATCAACTATGGCTACACCTTC. Translation gives CASSLDRINYGYTF.

The chain combines TRBV13 with TRBJ1-3, with D possibly being TRBD1 (5 bases). V was cut by 4 bases and J by 3 bases, with 19 bases left in between. Per germline, CDR1 PRHDT and CDR2 FYEKMQ (reference sequence). CDR3 length: 17 amino acids. CDR3 residues: CASSSGGGPARGNTIYF. CDR3 bases: TGTGCCAGCAGCTCCGGGGGAGGTCCGGCGCGTGGAAACACCATATATTTT.

The chain joins TRBV18 to TRBJ2-2; TRBD1 matches at 8 bases. Losses at the gene ends were 2 bases for V and 9 bases for J; bases not matched to a gene: 11. The CDR3 spans 16 residues. The germline V gene has CDR1 KGHSH and CDR2 LQKENI. The CDR3: CASSPSGQGRGRELFF. As DNA, the CDR3 is TGTGCCAGCTCACCATCCGGACAGGGACGGGGCAGGGAGCTGTTTTTT.

This clone was recorded only once. The V and J genes are TRBV2 and TRBJ2-3; 7 bases fit TRBD1. Germline CDR1 reads SNHLY; CDR2 reads FYNNEI. The CDR3 is 15 amino acids. V gave up 1 base and J gave up 4 bases; unmatched junction bases: 5. The CDR3 DNA follows: TGTGCCAGCAGTGAAGGGAGAGGGGGCCCAGATACGCAGTATTTT. It is translated as CASSEGRGGPDTQYF.

This clone has only one observation. The chain couples TRBV9 to TRBJ2-7, with D possibly being TRBD1 (5 bases). Germline CDR1 SGDLS, CDR2 YYNGEE. With 3 bases removed from V and 6 bases from J, the gap between germline ends came to 13 bases. The CDR3 extends over 13 amino acids. The DNA of the CDR3 is TGTGCCAGCAGCGCCCAGGGTTATGGCGAGCAGTACTTC. Translating gives CASSAQGYGEQYF.

This chain links TRBV5-4 with TRBJ2-7, with 9 bases that match TRBD1. Per germline, CDR1 SGHNT and CDR2 YYREEE (reference sequence). Germline trimming cut 4 bases from V and 5 bases from J; bases unmatched to any gene: 10. The CDR3 loop spans 15 amino acids. The CDR3 region has the DNA TGTGCCAGCAGCGGATACAGGGGGCACATCGACGAGCAGTACTTC. It codes for CASSGYRGHIDEQYF. Filled out from reference TRBV5-4 and TRBJ2-7, the complete variable domain reads ETGVTQSPTHLIKTRGQQVTLRCSSQSGHNTVSWYQQALGQGPQFIFQYYREEENGRGNFPPRFSGLQFPNYSSELNVNALELDDSALYLCASSGYRGHIDEQYFGPGTRLTVT.

The chain links TRBV29-1 to TRBJ2-7, with a possible D match to TRBD1 (6 bases). Germline V gene lookup returns CDR1 SQVTM and CDR2 ANQGSEA. The CDR3 runs to 15 residues. With 4 bases removed from V and 0 bases from J, the gap between germline ends came to 16 bases. The CDR3 DNA reads as TGCAGCGTTGTACCAACAGGGTATTCCTCCTACGAGCAGTACTTC. It is translated as CSVVPTGYSSYEQYF.

The genes are TRBV24-1 and TRBJ1-5; weak D call: TRBD1 (5 bases). Germline CDR1 reads KGHDR; CDR2 reads SFDVKD. V dropped 4 bases and J dropped 2 bases, with 17 bases sitting between them. The CDR3 has 17 amino acids. CDR3 protein: CATSESWHGGRNQPQHF. The CDR3 region has the DNA TGTGCCACCAGTGAGTCCTGGCACGGGGGTCGCAATCAGCCCCAGCATTTT.